Shown below are 30 T cell receptor beta chains from a single sample sequenced in a study of cytomegalovirus exposure and HLA in healthy donors (TCRdb year 2017). Libraries were made using the immunoSEQ multiplex PCR assay. The multiplex PCR relied on a mix of 60 forward primers for TCR Vbeta segments and 13 reverse primers for TCR Jbeta segments. TCRdb's version of the immuneACCESS table is confined to in-frame rearrangements and falls short of the full clone set. An unresolved V gene accounts for under half of the shortfall where checked; the remainder is of unknown origin. Recorded for this sample are around 120,000 clones; roughly 80% of them occurred a single time. 2.5% to 3% of the sample rests with the top ten. The sequencing input was PBMCs. Receptors originate from a woman aged 40 to 50 in good health and CMV-seropositive.

This chain joins TRBV6-1 and TRBJ2-5, with D perhaps matching TRBD1 (6 bases). The CDR3 loop spans 12 amino acids. Trimming cost V 6 bases and J 4 bases, with 9 bases left between them. Looked up from germline, CDR1 is MNHNS and CDR2 is SASEGT. In nucleotides, the CDR3 is TGTGCCAGCAGCGCAGGGGTAGAGACCCAGTACTTC. Translation: CASSAGVETQYF.

J is TRBJ2-7 and V is TRBV10-3, with D tentatively TRBD2 (7 bases). The V gene's germline CDR1 is ENHRY and CDR2 SYGVKD. Between the trimmed V and J ends, which lost 7 bases and 3 bases, there was a span of 16 bases. This CDR3 spans 14 amino acids. The CDR3 DNA follows: TGTGCCATCACCAGGGGTCCGGGGGGCTACGAGCAGTACTTC. This codes for CAITRGPGGYEQYF.

The gene calls are TRBV15 and TRBJ2-3; 11 bases agree with TRBD2. V shed 2 bases, J shed 0 bases, and the junction held 4 bases outside the gene matches. Germline CDR1 reads LNHNV; CDR2 reads YYDKDF (reference sequence). The CDR3 extends over 17 amino acids. The CDR3 loop is CATSRTTSGGSTDTQYF. The DNA of the CDR3 is TGTGCCACCAGCAGAACTACTAGCGGGGGTAGCACAGATACGCAGTATTTT.

The genes are TRBV27 and TRBJ2-7, with TRBD2 identical over 8 bases. Germline V CDR1 and CDR2: MNHEY, SMNVEV (reference sequence). Trimming took 2 bases from V and 4 from J; bases not matched to a gene: 10. The CDR3 covers 16 residues. CDR3 sequence: CASSLRSGSASYEQYF. CDR3 sequence (DNA): TGTGCCAGCAGTTTACGAAGCGGGAGCGCTTCTTACGAGCAGTACTTC.

This chain joins TRBV30 and TRBJ1-3; D unclear. The ends were cut back, 4 bases at V and 0 bases at J, with 7 bases in the middle. The CDR3 runs 13 residues. CDR1 and CDR2 from the germline V gene are GTSNPN and SVGIG (reference sequence). CDR3: CAWNSYSGNTIYF. CDR3 nucleotide sequence: TGTGCCTGGAACAGCTACTCTGGAAACACCATATATTTT.

This clone has a single count. The chain couples TRBV5-4 to TRBJ2-3, with 12 bases aligning to TRBD2. This CDR3 has 16 amino acids. CDR1 SGHNT and CDR2 YYREEE come from the germline V gene (reference sequence). With 0 bases clipped from V and 3 bases from J, the junction kept 2 bases outside the gene matches. This CDR3 reads CASSLELAGGTDTQYF. The CDR3 nucleotides read TGTGCCAGCAGCTTGGAACTAGCGGGAGGAACAGATACGCAGTATTTT.

CDR3 bases: TGTGCCAGCAGTTACCGAGACAGGACAAATTCACCCCTCCACTTT. Translation: CASSYRDRTNSPLHF. This chain links TRBV6-6 with TRBJ1-6, with D perhaps TRBD1 (6 bases). Trimming took 2 bases from V and 7 from J, leaving 12 bases between them. The CDR3 is 15 residues long. Germline CDR1 reads MNHNY; CDR2 reads SVGAGI (reference sequence).

The CDR3 loop reads CASSGTSIDEQFF. CDR3 nucleotides: TGCGCCAGCAGCGGGACTAGCATCGATGAGCAGTTCTTC. The V gene is TRBV10-2, the J gene TRBJ2-1; 9 bases are a match to TRBD2. CDR3 length equals 13 residues. Germline V CDR1 and CDR2: WSHSY, SAAADI. The V segment lost 6 bases and the J segment 8 bases; nucleotides outside the gene matches: 5.

CDR3 nucleotide sequence: TGTGCCAGCAGCCAAGGGACTGAGTATTCACCCCTCCACTTT. Translated, it gives CASSQGTEYSPLHF. V is TRBV11-2 and J is TRBJ1-6; TRBD1 is a possible D gene (5 bases). Germline CDR1 SGHAT, CDR2 FQNNGV. Trimming pared 5 bases from V and 8 bases from J, leaving 13 bases between. The CDR3 loop spans 14 amino acids.

This chain uses TRBV18 with TRBJ2-7, with 9 positions matching TRBD1. The CDR3 is 16 amino acids. The germline V gene has CDR1 KGHSH and CDR2 LQKENI. With 3 bases clipped from V and 9 bases from J, the junction kept 15 bases outside the gene matches. CDR3 nucleotide sequence: TGTGCCAGCTCACCCCAGGGAGGGACAGGGCTAAATGGGCAGTACTTC. This encodes CASSPQGGTGLNGQYF.

V gene TRBV5-1 combines with J gene TRBJ2-5; tentative D call: TRBD2 (6 bases). The CDR3 runs 15 residues. The V gene lost 0 bases and the J gene lost 1 base, with 10 bases spanning the gap. Germline CDR1 reads SGHRS; CDR2 reads YFSETQ. CDR3 sequence (DNA): TGCGCCAGCAGCTTGGGGGGACTGGGCCAAGAGACCCAGTACTTC. Protein product: CASSLGGLGQETQYF.

This chain uses TRBV5-6 with TRBJ1-4; a weak D match, TRBD1 (6 bases). V was cut by 2 bases and J by 3 bases, with 11 bases left in between. The CDR3 sequence is 15 residues long. CDR1 and CDR2 (germline): SGHDT, YYEEEE. The CDR3 sequence is CASSFRQASNEKLFF. Here the CDR3 DNA reads TGTGCCAGCAGCTTTCGACAGGCATCTAATGAAAAACTGTTTTTT.

This clone came up a few times. The rearrangement uses TRBV9 and TRBJ1-2; TRBD1 matches 8 bases. This CDR3 has 16 amino acids. CDR1 is SGDLS, CDR2 YYNGEE, per germline. After removal of 3 bases from V and 2 bases from J, the junction contained 9 bases not matched to a gene. The CDR3 bases are TGTGCCAGCAGCGGGACGGACAGGGTGGGAAACTATGGCTACACCTTC. As protein: CASSGTDRVGNYGYTF.

The chain employs TRBV6-1 and TRBJ2-7, with D possibly matching TRBD1 (7 bases). Germline CDR1 and CDR2: MNHNS and SASEGT. CDR3 length equals 14 residues. The ends were cut back, 2 bases at V and 6 bases at J, with 14 bases in the middle. The chain's CDR3 is CASSENGQGGEQYF. CDR3 bases: TGTGCCAGCAGTGAAAATGGGCAGGGGGGCGAGCAGTACTTC.

The CDR3 nucleotides read TGTGCCAGCAGTGAATGGGGACAGGAGTTGAACTATGGCTACACCTTC. It yields the protein CASSEWGQELNYGYTF. V usage is TRBV2 and J usage is TRBJ1-2, with 8 bases fitting TRBD1. Germline assignment: CDR1 SNHLY and CDR2 FYNNEI. V shed 2 bases and J 2 bases; nucleotides not matched to a gene: 7. The CDR3 consists of 16 residues. Supplemented by reference TRBV2 and TRBJ1-2, the full variable domain reads EPEVTQTPSHQVTQMGQEVILRCVPISNHLYFYWYRQILGQKVEFLVSFYNNEISEKSEIFDDQFSVERPDGSNFTLKIRSTKLEDSAMYFCASSEWGQELNYGYTFGSGTRLTVV.

The chain employs TRBV6-1 and TRBJ1-2; D not certain. In germline, CDR1 is MNHNS, CDR2 SASEGT. This CDR3 is 12 amino acids long. The V gene lost 2 bases and the J gene lost 4 bases, with 5 bases spanning the gap. CDR3 sequence: CASSETGYGYTF. CDR3 sequence (DNA): TGTGCCAGCAGTGAAACCGGCTATGGCTACACCTTC.

The table lists this clone with a few counts. At one end the junction does not follow the germline gene, possibly because of a read error. The chain combines TRBV10-2 with TRBJ1-2; 7 nucleotides match TRBD1. Germline V gene data show CDR1 as WSHSY and CDR2 as SAAADI. The CDR3 loop spans 12 amino acids. DNA for the CDR3: TGCGCCAGCGGTGACAGGGACTATGGCTACACCTTC. It translates to CASGDRDYGYTF.

J is TRBJ2-3 and V is TRBV2, with TRBD2 matching 7 bases. In germline, CDR1 is SNHLY, CDR2 FYNNEI. The CDR3 sequence is 15 residues long. Trimming at V came to 8 bases and at J to 2 bases, leaving 10 bases not matched to a gene. The CDR3 sequence is CASVPTSAFTDTQYF. The CDR3 DNA reads TGTGCCAGCGTACCTACTAGCGCCTTCACAGATACGCAGTATTTT.

This clone occurred a few times. The V gene is TRBV5-5, the J gene TRBJ1-4, with D tentatively TRBD1 (5 bases). Germline V CDR1 and CDR2: SGHKS, YYEKEE (reference sequence). This CDR3 comprises 14 residues. V dropped 0 bases and J dropped 4 bases, with 7 bases sitting between them. The CDR3 DNA reads as TGTGCCAGCAGCTTGGGGAGGGGTAATGAAAAACTGTTTTTT. It translates to CASSLGRGNEKLFF. The full variable domain, in which reference TRBV5-5 and TRBJ1-4 provide the parts outside the CDR3, is DAGVTQSPTHLIKTRGQQVTLRCSPISGHKSVSWYQQVLGQGPQFIFQYYEKEERGRGNFPDRFSARQFPNYSSELNVNALLLGDSALYLCASSLGRGNEKLFFGSGTQLSVL.

This clone appeared a few times. The gene calls are TRBV29-1 and TRBJ1-1, with TRBD1 as a possible D gene (6 bases). The length of the CDR3 is 13 residues. Germline loops: CDR1 SQVTM, CDR2 ANQGSEA. Between the trimmed V and J ends, which lost 2 bases and 2 bases, there was a span of 9 bases. The CDR3 loop reads CSVESGVNTEAFF. DNA of the CDR3: TGCAGCGTTGAATCAGGGGTTAACACTGAAGCTTTCTTT.

This clone was seen a handful of times. The chain recombines TRBV5-6 with TRBJ1-6; maybe TRBD1 (5 bases). CDR1 and CDR2 (germline): SGHDT, YYEEEE. V was cut by 3 bases and J by 10 bases, with 20 bases left in between. This CDR3 contains 16 residues. DNA of the CDR3: TGTGCCAGCAGCTCCACCGGCGGGGGGAGGAAGTCACCCCTCCACTTT. It is translated as CASSSTGGGRKSPLHF.

The rearrangement joins TRBV9 to TRBJ1-2, with a tentative D call TRBD1 (6 bases). The CDR3 loop spans 14 amino acids. In germline, CDR1 is SGDLS, CDR2 YYNGEE. V lost 0 bases, J lost 4 bases, and 10 bases lay in between. The CDR3 sequence: CASSVGQDPYGYTF. Here the CDR3 DNA reads TGTGCCAGCAGCGTAGGACAGGACCCCTATGGCTACACCTTC.

The chain joins TRBV19 to TRBJ1-4; 9 positions agree with TRBD1. The germline V gene encodes CDR1 LNHDA and CDR2 SQIVND (reference sequence). V was clipped by 6 bases and J by 5 bases; unmatched bases: 4. CDR3 length equals 14 residues. CDR3 coding DNA: TGTGCCAGTAGGGGGACAGGGAGAAATGAAAAACTGTTTTTT. Protein product: CASRGTGRNEKLFF.

V usage is TRBV27 and J usage is TRBJ2-7, with 8 bases identical to TRBD1. The CDR3 extends over 13 amino acids. Losses at the gene ends were 8 bases for V and 4 bases for J; bases not matched to a gene: 7. Germline CDR1 reads MNHEY; CDR2 reads SMNVEV (reference sequence). The CDR3 DNA is TGTGCCAGCGGCCGTCAGGGGGCGTACGAGCAGTACTTC. Amino acid sequence: CASGRQGAYEQYF.

The chain carries TRBV6-5 and TRBJ2-2; D might be TRBD2 (6 bases). Trimming pared 4 bases from V and 6 bases from J, leaving 15 bases between. The CDR3 has 15 residues. From germline, CDR1 is MNHEY and CDR2 SVGAGI. The CDR3 DNA follows: TGTGCCAGCAGTTTGAGGGGAGGTTGGGCCGGGGAGCTGTTTTTT. Translation gives CASSLRGGWAGELFF.

This clone was found once. This chain uses TRBV18 with TRBJ2-4, with D possibly being TRBD1 (5 bases). The CDR3 spans 16 residues. Trimming cost V 6 bases and J 1 base, with 16 bases left between them. CDR1 KGHSH and CDR2 LQKENI come from the germline V gene. For the CDR3, the DNA is TGTGCCAGCTCGGGCACAGGCACAACCGCCAAAAACATTCAGTACTTC. Its translation is CASSGTGTTAKNIQYF.

The chain joins TRBV7-9 to TRBJ1-2; 8 bases line up with TRBD1. CDR3 size: 15 residues. Unmatched junction bases numbered 4, after V lost 4 bases and J lost 0 bases. Germline assignment: CDR1 SEHNR and CDR2 FQNEAQ (reference sequence). The CDR3 loop is CASSSDREANYGYTF. Written as DNA, the CDR3 is TGTGCCAGCAGCTCGGACAGGGAAGCTAACTATGGCTACACCTTC.

The count of this clone is one. The chain's CDR3 is CASSGGGMETQYF. DNA for the CDR3: TGTGCCAGTAGCGGGGGGGGTATGGAGACCCAGTACTTC. The rearrangement joins TRBV19 to TRBJ2-5, with 8 positions matching TRBD2. Germline loops: CDR1 LNHDA, CDR2 SQIVND (reference sequence). CDR3 length equals 13 residues. V lost 6 bases to trimming and J lost 5 bases; unmatched junction nucleotides: 5. The whole variable domain, remainder taken from reference TRBV19 and TRBJ2-5, is DGGITQSPKYLFRKEGQNVTLSCEQNLNHDAMYWYRQDPGQGLRLIYYSQIVNDFQKGDIAEGYSVSREKKESFPLTVTSAQKNPTAFYLCASSGGGMETQYFGPGTRLLVL.

This chain joins TRBV5-1 and TRBJ1-1; 7 nucleotides match TRBD1. J lost 5 bases, V lost 3 bases, and 4 bases had no gene match. The length of the CDR3 is 13 residues. The germline gives CDR1 SGHRS, CDR2 YFSETQ. The CDR3 is CASSSEQGTEAFF. For the CDR3, the DNA is TGCGCCAGCAGCTCCGAACAGGGGACTGAAGCTTTCTTT.

This clone was detected once. J is TRBJ2-7 and V is TRBV5-6, with TRBD1 matching over 8 bases. CDR3 length equals 13 residues. Germline trimming cut 5 bases from V and 3 bases from J; bases unmatched to any gene: 4. The germline CDR1 and CDR2 sequences are SGHDT and YYEEEE. Here the CDR3 reads CASRATGGYEQYF. The CDR3 nucleotides are TGTGCCAGCAGAGCCACAGGGGGCTACGAGCAGTACTTC.